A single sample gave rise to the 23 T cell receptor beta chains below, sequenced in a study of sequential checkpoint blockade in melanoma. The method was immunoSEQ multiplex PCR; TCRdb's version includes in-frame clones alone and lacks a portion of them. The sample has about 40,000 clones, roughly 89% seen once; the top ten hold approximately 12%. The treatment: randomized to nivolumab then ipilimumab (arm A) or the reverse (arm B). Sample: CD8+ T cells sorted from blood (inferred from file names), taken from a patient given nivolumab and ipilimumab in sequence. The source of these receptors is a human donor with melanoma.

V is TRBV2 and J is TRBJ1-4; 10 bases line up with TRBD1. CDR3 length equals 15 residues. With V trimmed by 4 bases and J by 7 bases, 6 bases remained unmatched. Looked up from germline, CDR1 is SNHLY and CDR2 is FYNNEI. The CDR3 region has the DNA TGTGCCAGCAGTGCTACGGGACAGGGGTCTGAAAAACTGTTTTTT. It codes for CASSATGQGSEKLFF.

CDR3 nucleotides: TGTGCCAGTAGTTCTTCAGCCGGGACTCGCCTTGGAGAGCAGTACTTC. As protein: CASSSSAGTRLGEQYF. The gene calls are TRBV19 and TRBJ2-7; TRBD2 might be the D (6 bases). The CDR3 has 16 amino acids. The V and J ends lost 5 bases and 7 bases respectively, with 24 bases between them. CDR1 is LNHDA and CDR2 is SQIVND in the germline V gene (reference sequence).

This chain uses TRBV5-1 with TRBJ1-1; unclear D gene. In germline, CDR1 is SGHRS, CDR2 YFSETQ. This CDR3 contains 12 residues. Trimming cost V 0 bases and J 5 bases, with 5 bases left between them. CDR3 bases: TGCGCCAGCAGCTTGGCTTCTACTGAAGCTTTCTTT. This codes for CASSLASTEAFF. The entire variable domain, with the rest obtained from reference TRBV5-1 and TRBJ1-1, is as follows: KAGVTQTPRYLIKTRGQQVTLSCSPISGHRSVSWYQQTPGQGLQFLFEYFSETQRNKGNFPGRFSGRQFSNSRSEMNVSTLELGDSALYLCASSLASTEAFFGQGTRLTVV.

CDR3 residues: CASSVAGGPTGELFF. The DNA of the CDR3 is TGTGCCAGCAGCGTAGCGGGAGGGCCCACCGGGGAGCTGTTTTTT. V and J are TRBV9 and TRBJ2-2; 8 nucleotides match TRBD2. Per germline, CDR1 SGDLS and CDR2 YYNGEE. The CDR3 runs to 15 residues. Germline trimming cut 0 bases from V and 4 bases from J; bases unmatched to any gene: 2.

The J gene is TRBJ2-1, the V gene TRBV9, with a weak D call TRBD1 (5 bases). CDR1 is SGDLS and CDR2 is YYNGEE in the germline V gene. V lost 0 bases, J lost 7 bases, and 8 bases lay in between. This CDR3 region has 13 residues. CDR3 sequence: CASSVAPGNEQFF. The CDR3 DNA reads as TGTGCCAGCAGCGTAGCTCCAGGGAATGAGCAGTTCTTC.

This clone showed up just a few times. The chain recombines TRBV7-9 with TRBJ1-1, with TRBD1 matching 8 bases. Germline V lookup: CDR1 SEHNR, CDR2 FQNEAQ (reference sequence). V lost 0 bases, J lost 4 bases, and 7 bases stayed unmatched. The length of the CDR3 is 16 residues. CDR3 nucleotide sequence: TGTGCCAGCAGCTTAGCCATCACAGGGGGTCGCACTGAAGCTTTCTTT. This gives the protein CASSLAITGGRTEAFF.

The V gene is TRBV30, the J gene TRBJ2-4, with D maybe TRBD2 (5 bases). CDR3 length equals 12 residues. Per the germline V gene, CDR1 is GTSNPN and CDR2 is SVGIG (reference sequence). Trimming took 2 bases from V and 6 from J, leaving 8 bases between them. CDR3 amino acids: CAWSSEGNIQYF. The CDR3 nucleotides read TGTGCCTGGAGTAGTGAGGGAAACATTCAGTACTTC. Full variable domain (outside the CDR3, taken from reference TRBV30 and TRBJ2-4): SQTIHQWPATLVQPVGSPLSLECTVEGTSNPNLYWYRQAAGRGLQLLFYSVGIGQISSEVPQNLSASRPQDRQFILSSKKLLLSDSGFYLCAWSSEGNIQYFGAGTRLSVL.

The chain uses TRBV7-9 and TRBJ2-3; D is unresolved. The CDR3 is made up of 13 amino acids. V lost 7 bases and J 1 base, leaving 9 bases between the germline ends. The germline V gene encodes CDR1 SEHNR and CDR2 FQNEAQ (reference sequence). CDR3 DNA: TGTGCCAGCACGCCCGAGGGCACAGATACGCAGTATTTT. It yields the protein CASTPEGTDTQYF.

CDR3 loop: CASSLSSSGNTIYF. CDR3 in DNA: TGTGCCAGCAGTTTAAGTAGCTCTGGAAACACCATATATTTT. This chain uses TRBV27 with TRBJ1-3; no clear D gene. Deletions cut 2 bases from V and 0 bases from J, with 5 bases between. The CDR3 has 14 residues. The V gene's germline CDR1 is MNHEY and CDR2 SMNVEV (reference sequence).

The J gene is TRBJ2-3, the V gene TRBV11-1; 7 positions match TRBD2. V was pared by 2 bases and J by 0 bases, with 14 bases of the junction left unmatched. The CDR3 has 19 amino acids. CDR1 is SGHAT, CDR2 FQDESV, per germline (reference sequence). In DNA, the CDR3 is TGTGCCAGCAGCTTATTGGGGCGGGAGCGCCATATGAGCACAGATACGCAGTATTTT. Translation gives CASSLLGRERHMSTDTQYF.

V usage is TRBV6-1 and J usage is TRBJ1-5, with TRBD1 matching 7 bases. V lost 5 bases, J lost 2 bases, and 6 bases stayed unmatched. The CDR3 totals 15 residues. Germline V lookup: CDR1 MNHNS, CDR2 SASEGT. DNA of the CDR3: TGTGCCAGCAGTATGACAGGGCTCCGCAATCAGCCCCAGCATTTT. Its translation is CASSMTGLRNQPQHF.

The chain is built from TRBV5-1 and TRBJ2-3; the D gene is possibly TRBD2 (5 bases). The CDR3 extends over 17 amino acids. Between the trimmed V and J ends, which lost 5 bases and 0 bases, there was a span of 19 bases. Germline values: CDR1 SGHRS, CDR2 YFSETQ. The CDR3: CASRTGNRTQSTDTQYF. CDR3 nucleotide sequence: TGCGCCAGCAGGACGGGAAACCGGACGCAGAGCACAGATACGCAGTATTTT.

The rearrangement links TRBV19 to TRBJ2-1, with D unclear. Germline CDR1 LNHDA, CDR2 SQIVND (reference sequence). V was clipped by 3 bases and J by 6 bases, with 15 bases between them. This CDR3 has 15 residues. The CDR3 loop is CASSMILLVANEQFF. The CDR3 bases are TGTGCCAGTAGTATGATACTGTTGGTAGCCAATGAGCAGTTCTTC.

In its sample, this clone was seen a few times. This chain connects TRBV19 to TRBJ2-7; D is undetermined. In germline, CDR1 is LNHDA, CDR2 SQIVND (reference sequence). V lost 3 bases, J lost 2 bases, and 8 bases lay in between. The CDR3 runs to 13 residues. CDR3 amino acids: CASSMSPTYEQYF. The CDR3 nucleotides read TGTGCCAGTAGTATGAGCCCTACCTACGAGCAGTACTTC. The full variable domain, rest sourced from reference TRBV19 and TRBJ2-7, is DGGITQSPKYLFRKEGQNVTLSCEQNLNHDAMYWYRQDPGQGLRLIYYSQIVNDFQKGDIAEGYSVSREKKESFPLTVTSAQKNPTAFYLCASSMSPTYEQYFGPGTRLTVT.

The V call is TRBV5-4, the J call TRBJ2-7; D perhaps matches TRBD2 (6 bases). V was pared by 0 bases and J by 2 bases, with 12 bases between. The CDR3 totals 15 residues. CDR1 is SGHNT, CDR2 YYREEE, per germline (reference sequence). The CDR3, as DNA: TGTGCCAGCAGCTTGGATACCGCGGGACCCTACGAGCAGTACGTC. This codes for CASSLDTAGPYEQYV.

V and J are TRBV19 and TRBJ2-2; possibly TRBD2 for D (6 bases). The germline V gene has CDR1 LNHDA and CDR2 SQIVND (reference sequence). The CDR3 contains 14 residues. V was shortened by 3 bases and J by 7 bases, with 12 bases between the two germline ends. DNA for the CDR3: TGTGCCAGTAGTATGGGTGGGAGGAACGGGGAGCTGTTTTTT. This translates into CASSMGGRNGELFF.

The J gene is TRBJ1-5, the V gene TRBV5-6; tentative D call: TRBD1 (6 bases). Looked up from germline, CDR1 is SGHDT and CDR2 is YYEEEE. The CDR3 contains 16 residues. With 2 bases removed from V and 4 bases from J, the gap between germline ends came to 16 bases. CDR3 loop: CASSFTQGNRNQPQHF. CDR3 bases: TGTGCCAGCAGCTTCACCCAGGGGAATCGTAATCAGCCCCAGCATTTT.

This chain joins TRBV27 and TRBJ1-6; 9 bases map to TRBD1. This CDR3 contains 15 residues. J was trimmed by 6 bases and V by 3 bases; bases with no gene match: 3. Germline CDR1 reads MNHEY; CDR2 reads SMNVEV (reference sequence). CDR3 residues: CASSFLGQGNSPLHF. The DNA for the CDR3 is TGTGCCAGCAGTTTTTTGGGACAGGGTAATTCACCCCTCCACTTT.

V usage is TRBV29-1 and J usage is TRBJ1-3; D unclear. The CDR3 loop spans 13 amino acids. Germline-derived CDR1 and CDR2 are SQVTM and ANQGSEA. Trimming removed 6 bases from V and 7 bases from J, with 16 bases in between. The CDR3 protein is CSVRPEVGNTIYF. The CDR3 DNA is TGCAGCGTGCGACCCGAGGTCGGGAACACCATATATTTT.

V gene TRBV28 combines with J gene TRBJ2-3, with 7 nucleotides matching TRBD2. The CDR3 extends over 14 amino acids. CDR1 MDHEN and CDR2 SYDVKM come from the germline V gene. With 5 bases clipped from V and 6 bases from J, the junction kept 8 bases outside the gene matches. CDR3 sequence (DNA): TGTGCCAGCAGTACAAGACTAGCTGGTGATACGCAGTATTTT. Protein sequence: CASSTRLAGDTQYF. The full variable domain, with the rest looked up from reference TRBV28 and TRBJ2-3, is DVKVTQSSRYLVKRTGEKVFLECVQDMDHENMFWYRQDPGLGLRLIYFSYDVKMKEKGDIPEGYSVSREKKERFSLILESASTNQTSMYLCASSTRLAGDTQYFGPGTRLTVL.

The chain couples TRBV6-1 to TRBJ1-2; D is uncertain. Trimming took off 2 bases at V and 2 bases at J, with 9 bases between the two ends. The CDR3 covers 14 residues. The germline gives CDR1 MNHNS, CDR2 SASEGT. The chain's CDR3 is CASSERPGNYGYTF. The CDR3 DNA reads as TGTGCCAGCAGTGAAAGGCCAGGCAACTATGGCTACACCTTC.

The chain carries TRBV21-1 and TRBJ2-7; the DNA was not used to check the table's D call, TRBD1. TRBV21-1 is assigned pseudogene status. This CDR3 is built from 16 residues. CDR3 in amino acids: CASSKDLTGCTYEQYF. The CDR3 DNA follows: TGTGCCAGCAGCAAAGATTTGACAGGTTGTACCTACGAGCAGTACTTC.

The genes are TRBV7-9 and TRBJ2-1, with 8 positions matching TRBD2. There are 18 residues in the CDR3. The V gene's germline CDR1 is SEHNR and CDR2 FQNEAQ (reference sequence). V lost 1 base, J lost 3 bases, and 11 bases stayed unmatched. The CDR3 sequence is CASSLEPSGPPVYNEQFF. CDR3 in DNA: TGTGCCAGCAGCTTAGAACCTAGCGGGCCCCCCGTCTACAATGAGCAGTTCTTC.